The rows below give T cell receptor beta chains drawn from one sample of a study of CD8 T cells in Susac syndrome. TCRdb called the immunoSEQ multiplex PCR reads again in MiXCR, with one record for every CDR3 protein. This sample has tens of thousands of distinct CDR3 sequences, with approximately 93% found just once. The specimen was CD8+ T cells from PBMCs. Every receptor here comes from a human donor with Susac syndrome. The CDR3 runs from the conserved cysteine through the conserved F or W. Each record gives: V gene, J gene, D gene, clone size, CDR3 protein. A D gene is named only where the DNA matches it firmly. Clone size is shown for a subset of rows, as once, few, many or a class of expanded clone.

TRBV30	TRBJ2-3	TRBD2	-	CAWGPFLAGDTTDTQYF
TRBV5-4	TRBJ2-3	-	-	CASSPTGRSTDTQYF
TRBV14	TRBJ2-7	TRBD1	-	CASSHTWGQGGSYEQYF
TRBV6-5	TRBJ1-5	-	-	CASSSTWEVSNQPQHF
TRBV6-5	TRBJ2-5	TRBD1	few	CASSLTGQGRRQYF
TRBV7-6	TRBJ2-1	-	few	CASSLNGVEQFF
TRBV20-1	TRBJ2-3	TRBD2	-	CSAWTSGGDTDTQYF
TRBV9	TRBJ2-5	-	-	CASSGDQQSQETQYF
TRBV5-1	TRBJ1-1	-	once	CASSFVRQGGTEAFF
TRBV20-1	TRBJ2-5	-	-	CSAYPGGRETQYF
TRBV5-4	TRBJ2-3	-	-	CASSLEIAGARPTDTQYF
TRBV20-1	TRBJ2-1	TRBD1	-	CSARRQGDNEQFF
TRBV5-6	TRBJ2-7	TRBD2	-	CASSLGLAGMSSYEQYF
TRBV7-2	TRBJ2-7	-	-	CASSATGPKDYEQYF
TRBV5-1	TRBJ1-3	-	-	CASSLDSSHSGNTIYF
TRBV27	TRBJ1-6	-	-	CASKWSSYNSPLHF
TRBV19	TRBJ2-6	-	-	CASTGWAGLYGGANVLTF
TRBV29-1	TRBJ2-3	-	-	CSAHRGLDTDTQYF
TRBV28	TRBJ1-1	-	-	CASTGESTEAFF
TRBV20-1	TRBJ2-1	TRBD2	-	CSARTSSSGSFYNEQFF
TRBV7-6	TRBJ2-1	-	-	CASSQPLLNEQFF
TRBV6-5	TRBJ2-1	TRBD2	-	CASSYSNRERGGSRYNEQFF
TRBV4-3	TRBJ1-1	-	-	CASSQESNYMNTEAFF
TRBV5-6	TRBJ1-2	-	-	CASSSLPGPPAGGYTF
TRBV7-9	TRBJ1-1	-	-	CAGTRGAEAFF
TRBV18	TRBJ2-2	-	-	CASSPTHYTGELFF
TRBV25-1	TRBJ1-1	-	-	CASSYGRGNTEAFF
TRBV29-1	TRBJ1-1	-	-	CSVAGPGDKRQDAEAFF
TRBV19	TRBJ1-5	-	-	CASTMGGLQPQHF
TRBV4-1	TRBJ1-1	-	-	CASSQGLGGTEAFF
TRBV2	TRBJ2-7	TRBD1	-	CASSDPRQGPYEQYF
TRBV20-1	TRBJ2-3	-	-	CSARPLDRDSDTQYF
TRBV2	TRBJ2-3	TRBD2	-	CASRGLAGTSGTDTQYF
TRBV20-1	TRBJ2-2	-	-	CSARTQNTGELFF
TRBV7-6	TRBJ2-7	TRBD1	-	CASSLAPSDRGRRYEQYF
TRBV19	TRBJ1-1	-	-	CASAGGYTEAFF